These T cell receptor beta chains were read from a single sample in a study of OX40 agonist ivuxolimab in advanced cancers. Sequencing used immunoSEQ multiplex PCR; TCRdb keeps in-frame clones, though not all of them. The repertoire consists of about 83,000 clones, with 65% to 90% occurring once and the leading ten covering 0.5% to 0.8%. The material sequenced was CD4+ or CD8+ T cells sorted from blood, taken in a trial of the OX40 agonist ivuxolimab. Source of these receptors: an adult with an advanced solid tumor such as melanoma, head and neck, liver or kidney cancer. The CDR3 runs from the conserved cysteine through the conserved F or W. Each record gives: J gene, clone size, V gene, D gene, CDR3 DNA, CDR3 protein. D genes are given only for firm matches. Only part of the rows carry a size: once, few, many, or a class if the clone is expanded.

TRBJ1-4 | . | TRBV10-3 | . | TGTGCCATCGGTGGGGAAACTAATGAAAAACTGTTTTTT | CAIGGETNEKLFF
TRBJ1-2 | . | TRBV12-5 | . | TGTGCTAGTGGTTCCCGGCAGTTGTATGGCTACACCTTC | CASGSRQLYGYTF
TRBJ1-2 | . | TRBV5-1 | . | TGCGCCAGCAGCTTGCCCCCTAACTATGGCTACACCTTC | CASSLPPNYGYTF
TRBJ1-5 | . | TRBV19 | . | TGTGCCAGTAGCCCCCGTCAAGGTAGCAATCAGCCCCAGCATTTT | CASSPRQGSNQPQHF
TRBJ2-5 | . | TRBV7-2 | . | TGTGCCAGCATTCCGTGGCCCCGGGACATCCAAGAGACCCAGTACTTC | CASIPWPRDIQETQYF
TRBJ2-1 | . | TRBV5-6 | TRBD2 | TGTGCCAGCAGCTTGGAAGCGGGGGGAAGAAATGAGCAGTTCTTC | CASSLEAGGRNEQFF
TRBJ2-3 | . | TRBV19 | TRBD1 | TGTGCCAGTAGTATTCGGACAGGGCCTAGCACAGATACGCAGTATTTT | CASSIRTGPSTDTQYF
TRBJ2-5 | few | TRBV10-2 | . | TGCGCCAGCAGTGAGTCGATTGAGACCCAGTACTTC | CASSESIETQYF
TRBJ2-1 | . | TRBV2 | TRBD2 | TGTGCCAGCAGTGCCCTTCGCGGGGGGGCCCCTGAGCAGTTCTTC | CASSALRGGAPEQFF
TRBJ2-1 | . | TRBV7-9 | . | TGTGCCAGCAGCTTAATGGTGGGGCCCGACTACAATGAGCAGTTCTTC | CASSLMVGPDYNEQFF